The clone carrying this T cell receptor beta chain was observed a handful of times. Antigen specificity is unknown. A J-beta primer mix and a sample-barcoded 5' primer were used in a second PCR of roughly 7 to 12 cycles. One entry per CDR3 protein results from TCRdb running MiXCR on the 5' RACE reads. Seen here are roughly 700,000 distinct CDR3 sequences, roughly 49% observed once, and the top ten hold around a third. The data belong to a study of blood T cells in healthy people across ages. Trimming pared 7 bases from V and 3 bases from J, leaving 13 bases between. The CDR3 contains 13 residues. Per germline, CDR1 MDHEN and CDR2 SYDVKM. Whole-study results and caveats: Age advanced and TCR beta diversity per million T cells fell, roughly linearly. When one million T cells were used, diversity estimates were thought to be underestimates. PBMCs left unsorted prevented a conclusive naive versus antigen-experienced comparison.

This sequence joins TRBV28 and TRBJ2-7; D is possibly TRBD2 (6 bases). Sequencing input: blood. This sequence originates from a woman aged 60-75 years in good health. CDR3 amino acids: CASTGGTYYEQYF. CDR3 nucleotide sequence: TGTGCCAGCACGGGCGGGACCTACTACGAGCAGTACTTC.